A selection of T cell receptor beta chains follows, all from one sample in a study of T cell responses to AZD1222 COVID-19 vaccine. The method was immunoSEQ multiplex PCR; TCRdb's version includes in-frame clones alone and lacks a portion of them. The top ten hold roughly 4.3% of the sample, which has approximately 150,000 clones, just under 90% seen once. The material was peripheral blood, obtained 28 days after the second dose of the MenACWY control vaccine. These receptors originate from an adult who received the MenACWY meningococcal vaccine as a control. Both conserved end residues are part of each CDR3. The D gene is left open where the match is weak. Clone size is shown for a subset of rows, as once, few, many or a class of expanded clone.

j_call: TRBJ1-1; clone_size: .; v_call: TRBV10-1; d_call: .; cdr3_nt: TGCGCCAGCAGTGAGTCGGGTAGCCCGGACACTGAAGCTTTCTTT; cdr3_aa: CASSESGSPDTEAFF
j_call: TRBJ1-1; clone_size: .; v_call: TRBV6-2/TRBV6-3; d_call: .; cdr3_nt: TGTGCCAGCAGTGACACAGGGAGGATGAACACTGAAGCTTTCTTT; cdr3_aa: CASSDTGRMNTEAFF
j_call: TRBJ2-7; clone_size: .; v_call: TRBV5-6; d_call: TRBD1; cdr3_nt: TGTGCCAGCAGCTTCCGGGACAGCGACTACGAGCAGTACTTC; cdr3_aa: CASSFRDSDYEQYF
j_call: TRBJ2-1; clone_size: once; v_call: TRBV9; d_call: .; cdr3_nt: TGTGCCAGCAGCGTGGGACCTAATGAGCAGTTCTTC; cdr3_aa: CASSVGPNEQFF
j_call: TRBJ2-1; clone_size: .; v_call: TRBV11-2; d_call: TRBD2; cdr3_nt: TGTGCCAGCAGCTCCTCGACTAGCCCAAACAATGAGCAGTTCTTC; cdr3_aa: CASSSSTSPNNEQFF
j_call: TRBJ1-1; clone_size: .; v_call: TRBV7-2; d_call: .; cdr3_nt: TGTGCCAGCAGCTTAGTTCACGGGGGTGGGTACACTGAAGCTTTCTTT; cdr3_aa: CASSLVHGGGYTEAFF
j_call: TRBJ1-4; clone_size: .; v_call: TRBV6-1; d_call: TRBD1; cdr3_nt: TGTGCCAGCAGTGATACCGGGACAGTCAATGAAAAACTGTTTTTT; cdr3_aa: CASSDTGTVNEKLFF
j_call: TRBJ1-2; clone_size: .; v_call: TRBV6-5; d_call: .; cdr3_nt: TGTGCCAGCAGTTACACACCGGGACAAGGCTATGGCTACACCTTC; cdr3_aa: CASSYTPGQGYGYTF
j_call: TRBJ1-4; clone_size: .; v_call: TRBV4-3; d_call: .; cdr3_nt: TGCGCCAGCAGCCAAGGATACAGTAATGAAAAACTGTTTTTT; cdr3_aa: CASSQGYSNEKLFF
j_call: TRBJ2-3; clone_size: .; v_call: TRBV7-9; d_call: .; cdr3_nt: TGTGCCAGCAGCACGATGGCAACAGATACGCAGTATTTT; cdr3_aa: CASSTMATDTQYF
j_call: TRBJ1-1; clone_size: .; v_call: TRBV3-1/TRBV3-2; d_call: .; cdr3_nt: TGTGCCAGCAGCCGGCCCAGGGGCTCTGAAGCTTTCTTT; cdr3_aa: CASSRPRGSEAFF
j_call: TRBJ2-7; clone_size: .; v_call: TRBV6-2/TRBV6-3; d_call: TRBD2; cdr3_nt: TGTGCCAGCAGTTCCCTCACTAGCGGGAGCTTGTCCTACGAGCAGTACTTC; cdr3_aa: CASSSLTSGSLSYEQYF
j_call: TRBJ1-2; clone_size: .; v_call: TRBV28; d_call: .; cdr3_nt: TGTGCCAGCAGGGTGGACAGCCACTATGGCTACACCTTC; cdr3_aa: CASRVDSHYGYTF
j_call: TRBJ1-6; clone_size: .; v_call: TRBV5-1; d_call: .; cdr3_nt: TGCGCCAGCAGCTGGAGGGTCCAGAGGATGGGTTCACCCCTCCACTTT; cdr3_aa: CASSWRVQRMGSPLHF
j_call: TRBJ2-7; clone_size: .; v_call: TRBV7-2; d_call: .; cdr3_nt: TGTGCCAGCAGCTTAACAGCGTTAGGAGGTGGGGCTTCCTACGAGCAGTACTTC; cdr3_aa: CASSLTALGGGASYEQYF
j_call: TRBJ1-6; clone_size: .; v_call: TRBV6-2/TRBV6-3; d_call: TRBD1; cdr3_nt: TGTGCCAGCAGTTACGGAGGTGTCGGGACAGGGGGTTTTTCACCCCTCCACTTT; cdr3_aa: CASSYGGVGTGGFSPLHF
j_call: TRBJ2-7; clone_size: .; v_call: TRBV11-1; d_call: TRBD2; cdr3_nt: TGTGCCAGCCGCCACGGGGAGGGCGAGCAGTACTTC; cdr3_aa: CASRHGEGEQYF
j_call: TRBJ2-1; clone_size: .; v_call: TRBV14; d_call: .; cdr3_nt: TGTGCCAGCAGCCAAGATAGTTTCAGGGAAAATAGAAATGAGCAGTTCTTC; cdr3_aa: CASSQDSFRENRNEQFF
j_call: TRBJ2-1; clone_size: .; v_call: TRBV28; d_call: TRBD2; cdr3_nt: TGTGCCAGCAAGGGAAGACTAGCGGGAGCCTACAATGAGCAGTTCTTC; cdr3_aa: CASKGRLAGAYNEQFF
j_call: TRBJ2-1; clone_size: .; v_call: TRBV7-3; d_call: .; cdr3_nt: TGTGCCAGCAGCTGGAGGGACTCTAATGAGCAGTTCTTC; cdr3_aa: CASSWRDSNEQFF
j_call: TRBJ1-2; clone_size: .; v_call: TRBV5-4; d_call: .; cdr3_nt: TGTGCCAGCACCAATATTGTCTGGGGCAGCTATGGCTACACCTTC; cdr3_aa: CASTNIVWGSYGYTF
j_call: TRBJ2-5; clone_size: .; v_call: TRBV11-2; d_call: TRBD1; cdr3_nt: TGTGCCAGCAGCTTGGGACAGGGCAAGGAGACCCAGTACTTC; cdr3_aa: CASSLGQGKETQYF
j_call: TRBJ1-1; clone_size: .; v_call: TRBV28; d_call: .; cdr3_nt: TGTGCCAGCAGTAGATCAGTGTGGACTGAAGCTTTCTTT; cdr3_aa: CASSRSVWTEAFF
j_call: TRBJ1-2; clone_size: .; v_call: TRBV5-6; d_call: .; cdr3_nt: TGTGCCAGCAGCCCGACGTTGGGGCCCTATGGCTACACCTTC; cdr3_aa: CASSPTLGPYGYTF
j_call: TRBJ1-2; clone_size: .; v_call: TRBV4-3; d_call: .; cdr3_nt: TGCGCCAGCAGCATAACACACCGAGCTAACTATGGCTACACCTTC; cdr3_aa: CASSITHRANYGYTF
j_call: TRBJ2-3; clone_size: .; v_call: TRBV18; d_call: .; cdr3_nt: TGTGCCAGCTCACCACCGCTAGTCACAATAGCTACGCAGTATTTT; cdr3_aa: CASSPPLVTIATQYF
j_call: TRBJ2-7; clone_size: .; v_call: TRBV7-9; d_call: .; cdr3_nt: TGTGCCAGCAACCCAGGTCCCTCGAGCTCCTACGAGCAGTACTTC; cdr3_aa: CASNPGPSSSYEQYF